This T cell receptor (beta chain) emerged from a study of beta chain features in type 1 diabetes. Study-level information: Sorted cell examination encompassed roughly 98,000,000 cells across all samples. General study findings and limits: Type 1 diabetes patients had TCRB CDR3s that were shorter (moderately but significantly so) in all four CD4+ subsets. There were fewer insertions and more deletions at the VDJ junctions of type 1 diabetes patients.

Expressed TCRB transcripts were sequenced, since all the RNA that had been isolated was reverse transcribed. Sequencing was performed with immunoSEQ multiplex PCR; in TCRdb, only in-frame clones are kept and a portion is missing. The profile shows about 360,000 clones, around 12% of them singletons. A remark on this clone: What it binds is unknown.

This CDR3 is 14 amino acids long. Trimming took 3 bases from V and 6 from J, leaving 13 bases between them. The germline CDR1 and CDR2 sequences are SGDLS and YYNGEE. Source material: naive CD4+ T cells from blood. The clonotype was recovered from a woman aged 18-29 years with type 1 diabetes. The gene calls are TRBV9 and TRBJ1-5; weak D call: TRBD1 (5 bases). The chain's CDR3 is CASSGNQGAQPQHF. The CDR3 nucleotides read TGTGCCAGCAGCGGTAACCAGGGTGCTCAGCCCCAGCATTTT.